This T cell receptor (beta chain) is drawn from a study of cytomegalovirus exposure and HLA in healthy donors. On the study more broadly: Unique TCRs from HLA-typed donors, 80 million to 90 million of them, were held in an early data release.

This clone was detected only a few times. The antigen is undetermined. General observations from the study: In a later analysis, across HLA loci, associated TCR counts were highest for DRB1, lowest for HLA-C. Analysis was carried out at a later point, and it linked a missense DCLRE1C variant to TCR beta V- and J-gene trimming. About 87% or about 30% of the time was how often most TCR beta V segments were productive, according to an earlier analysis.

The PCR used 60 Vbeta and 13 Jbeta primers. Libraries were prepared by immunoSEQ multiplex PCR; TCRdb keeps only in-frame clonotypes and omits some of them. The sample contains about 130,000 clones, roughly four fifths of which appear only once. The CDR3 has 14 residues. CDR1 and CDR2 (germline): SGHRS, YFSETQ. J was trimmed by 5 bases and V by 5 bases; bases with no gene match: 9. V usage is TRBV5-1 and J usage is TRBJ1-2, with TRBD1 identical over 7 bases. What was sequenced was PBMCs. This receptor was taken from a woman aged 40 to 50 in good health and CMV-seropositive. CDR3 bases: TGCGCCAGCAGTTCATGGGGACAGACATATGGCTACACCTTC. Its protein is CASSSWGQTYGYTF.